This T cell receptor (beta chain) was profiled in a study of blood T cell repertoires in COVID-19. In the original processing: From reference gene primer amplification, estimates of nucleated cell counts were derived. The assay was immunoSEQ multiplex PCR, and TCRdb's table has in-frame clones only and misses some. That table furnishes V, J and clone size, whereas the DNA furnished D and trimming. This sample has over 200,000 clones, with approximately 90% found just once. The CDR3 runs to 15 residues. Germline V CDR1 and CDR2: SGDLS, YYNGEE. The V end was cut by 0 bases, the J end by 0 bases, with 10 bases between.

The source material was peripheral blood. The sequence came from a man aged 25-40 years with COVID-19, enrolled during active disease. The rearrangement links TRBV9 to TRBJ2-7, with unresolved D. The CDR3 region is CASSVGSVSSYEQYF. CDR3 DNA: TGTGCCAGCAGCGTAGGTTCGGTAAGCTCCTACGAGCAGTACTTC.